The 21 T cell receptor beta chains given below trace back to one sample, sequenced in a study of tumor-infiltrating lymphocytes in localized non-small cell lung cancer (dated by TCRdb to the early 2020s). The library relied on the immunoSEQ multiplex PCR assay. This immuneACCESS table, as held by TCRdb, lists in-frame sequences with V and J called but not all clones. Of the missing ones, under half trace to an unresolved V gene in checked studies; the others have no known cause. Counted in this sample were 15,000 to 20,000 clones; 80% of them appeared once. Jointly, the top ten make up over 9% of the sample. The sample comprised uninvolved lung tissue not adjacent to the tumor. Every receptor here comes from a human donor with non-small cell lung cancer.

The rearrangement uses TRBV11-2 and TRBJ1-1; 7 bases are shared with TRBD1. The CDR3 covers 16 residues. Germline loops: CDR1 SGHAT, CDR2 FQNNGV. Losses at the gene ends were 1 base for V and 3 bases for J; bases not matched to a gene: 8. This chain's CDR3 is CASSLAGTVGYTEAFF. In DNA, the CDR3 is TGTGCCAGCAGCTTAGCCGGGACAGTGGGTTACACTGAAGCTTTCTTT. The full variable domain, completed using reference TRBV11-2 and TRBJ1-1, is EAGVAQSPRYKIIEKRQSVAFWCNPISGHATLYWYQQILGQGPKLLIQFQNNGVVDDSQLPKDRFSAERLKGVDSTLKIQPAKLEDSAVYLCASSLAGTVGYTEAFFGQGTRLTVV.

The CDR3 sequence: CASRRGTGTGELFF. The CDR3 bases are TGTGCCAGCAGAAGGGGGACAGGCACCGGGGAGCTGTTTTTT. The V call is TRBV6-5, the J call TRBJ2-2; TRBD1 agrees at 8 bases. CDR1 is MNHEY and CDR2 is SVGAGI in the germline V gene. With V trimmed by 6 bases and J by 4 bases, 4 bases remained unmatched. This CDR3 region has 14 residues.

The J gene is TRBJ1-5, the V gene TRBV30; D is unclear. V shed 1 base and J shed 7 bases, with 11 bases lying between them. Germline loops: CDR1 GTSNPN, CDR2 SVGIG (reference sequence). This CDR3 region has 13 residues. Written as DNA, the CDR3 is TGTGCCTGGAGTGCCCATGGAGAACAGCCCCAGCATTTT. Amino acid sequence: CAWSAHGEQPQHF.

The chain combines TRBV19 with TRBJ1-1; D call uncertain. Trimming pared 8 bases from V and 6 bases from J, leaving 10 bases between. Germline loops: CDR1 LNHDA, CDR2 SQIVND (reference sequence). The CDR3 sequence is 11 residues long. The CDR3 region is CASGYGPEAFF. DNA for the CDR3: TGTGCCAGTGGGTATGGACCTGAAGCTTTCTTT.

This chain links TRBV27 with TRBJ1-2; D is possibly TRBD1 (5 bases). This CDR3 spans 17 amino acids. The V gene's germline CDR1 is MNHEY and CDR2 SMNVEV (reference sequence). V was cut by 4 bases and J by 7 bases, with 25 bases left in between. This CDR3 reads CASSSTGEKKPRGGYTF. For the CDR3, the DNA is TGTGCCAGCAGTTCGACGGGGGAGAAAAAACCTCGGGGTGGCTACACCTTC.

The chain recombines TRBV30 with TRBJ2-7; 7 nucleotides match TRBD2. Unmatched junction bases numbered 6, after V lost 0 bases and J lost 1 base. The CDR3 has 15 amino acids. From germline, CDR1 is GTSNPN and CDR2 SVGIG (reference sequence). DNA for the CDR3: TGTGCCTGGAGTGTACCGCGGGAGATTTCCTACGAGCAGTACTTC. Its protein product is CAWSVPREISYEQYF.

This chain uses TRBV6-6 with TRBJ2-5, with D perhaps matching TRBD2 (5 bases). V was shortened by 5 bases and J by 5 bases, with 9 bases between the two germline ends. This CDR3 has 12 amino acids. Looked up from germline, CDR1 is MNHNY and CDR2 is SVGAGI (reference sequence). The CDR3 nucleotides read TGTGCCAGCAGTCGATCGGGGGAGACCCAGTACTTC. It codes for CASSRSGETQYF.

The chain combines TRBV5-1 with TRBJ1-1, with 7 positions matching TRBD1. Germline CDR1 reads SGHRS; CDR2 reads YFSETQ. Germline trimming cut 0 bases from V and 6 bases from J; bases unmatched to any gene: 5. The CDR3 is 14 amino acids. Written as DNA, the CDR3 is TGCGCCAGCAGCTTGGCCCCGCAGGGGGCTGAAGCTTTCTTT. This encodes CASSLAPQGAEAFF.

By its share, this clone is medium-sized (0.01 to 0.1%). The V call is TRBV11-1, the J call TRBJ2-1, with TRBD2 matching over 7 bases. The junction had 6 bases not matched to a gene; V was cut back by 3 bases and J by 1 base. Germline lookup yields CDR1 SGHAT and CDR2 FQDESV (reference sequence). This CDR3 is built from 16 residues. CDR3 protein: CASSLRLAASYNEQFF. Written as DNA, the CDR3 is TGTGCCAGCAGCTTGAGGCTAGCGGCGTCCTACAATGAGCAGTTCTTC. The variable domain in full, completed from reference TRBV11-1 and TRBJ2-1, reads EAEVAQSPRYKITEKSQAVAFWCDPISGHATLYWYRQILGQGPELLVQFQDESVVDDSQLPKDRFSAERLKGVDSTLKIQPAELGDSAMYLCASSLRLAASYNEQFFGPGTRLTVL.

This chain connects TRBV4-1 to TRBJ1-1; no clear D. V lost 4 bases and J lost 1, with 16 bases in between. This CDR3 comprises 16 residues. The germline gives CDR1 MGHRA, CDR2 YSYEKL. CDR3 nucleotides: TGCGCCAGCAGCCTAGTGGCCACGGGTGGGAACACTGAAGCTTTCTTT. Translated, it gives CASSLVATGGNTEAFF.

The chain recombines TRBV19 with TRBJ2-2, with 8 positions matching TRBD1. CDR1 and CDR2 (germline): LNHDA, SQIVND (reference sequence). The trim removed 2 bases at V and 5 bases at J, leaving 1 base unmatched. The CDR3 loop spans 14 amino acids. CDR3 bases: TGTGCCAGTAGTATACAGGGGGCAACCGGGGAGCTGTTTTTT. Its translation is CASSIQGATGELFF.

The rearrangement links TRBV7-6 to TRBJ2-7; maybe TRBD1 (6 bases). This CDR3 contains 13 residues. The germline V gene encodes CDR1 SGHVS and CDR2 FNYEAQ. Trimming removed 3 bases from V and 5 bases from J, with 11 bases in between. As DNA, the CDR3 is TGTGCCAGCAGCTTTCACAGGGAAGACGAGCAGTACTTC. It translates to CASSFHREDEQYF.

This chain links TRBV30 with TRBJ2-7, with D possibly TRBD2 on 5 matching bases. Germline CDR1 and CDR2: GTSNPN and SVGIG (reference sequence). The germline V and J ends were trimmed by 7 bases and 2 bases, with 9 bases remaining between them. This CDR3 is built from 11 residues. CDR3 nucleotides: TGTGCCTTAGGACTGACCTACGAGCAGTACTTC. Protein product: CALGLTYEQYF.

This clone is large in the sample. The V call is TRBV6-1, the J call TRBJ2-6; D assignment may be TRBD1 or TRBD2 (7 bases each). Trimming shortened V by 4 bases and J by 2 bases, and 15 bases separated the two germline ends. CDR1 and CDR2 from the germline V gene are MNHNS and SASEGT. The CDR3 sequence is 17 residues long. The CDR3 region is CASSASGGATGANVLTF. CDR3 nucleotides: TGTGCCAGCAGTGCGTCAGGGGGGGCTACTGGGGCCAACGTCCTGACTTTC.

The chain joins TRBV30 to TRBJ2-7; D is unclear. The ends were cut back, 1 base at V and 0 bases at J, with 13 bases in the middle. Germline CDR1 and CDR2: GTSNPN and SVGIG (reference sequence). CDR3 size: 15 residues. CDR3 loop: CAWSDRPTSSYEQYF. The CDR3 DNA follows: TGTGCCTGGAGTGACCGGCCGACCAGCTCCTACGAGCAGTACTTC.

This sequence joins TRBV30 and TRBJ1-2; a possible D gene is TRBD1 (5 bases). Germline V gives CDR1 GTSNPN, CDR2 SVGIG (reference sequence). V was shortened by 1 base and J by 2 bases, with 8 bases between the two germline ends. This CDR3 region has 13 residues. CDR3 loop: CAWSDGGNYGYTF. CDR3 nucleotides: TGTGCCTGGAGTGACGGGGGGAACTATGGCTACACCTTC.

The chain uses TRBV5-4 and TRBJ2-3, with D maybe TRBD2 (6 bases). The germline CDR1 and CDR2 sequences are SGHNT and YYREEE (reference sequence). This CDR3 is built from 13 residues. Between the trimmed V and J ends, which lost 4 bases and 6 bases, there was a span of 12 bases. CDR3 region: CASSPGRRDTQYF. The CDR3 DNA reads as TGTGCCAGCAGCCCAGGGAGGAGGGATACGCAGTATTTT. The whole variable domain, remainder taken from reference TRBV5-4 and TRBJ2-3, is ETGVTQSPTHLIKTRGQQVTLRCSSQSGHNTVSWYQQALGQGPQFIFQYYREEENGRGNFPPRFSGLQFPNYSSELNVNALELDDSALYLCASSPGRRDTQYFGPGTRLTVL.

The chain carries TRBV10-2 and TRBJ2-7; D remains unclear. Per germline, CDR1 WSHSY and CDR2 SAAADI. With 0 bases removed from V and 7 bases from J, the gap between germline ends came to 7 bases. This CDR3 has 12 residues. The CDR3 region has the DNA TGCGCCAGCAGTGAGTCTAGGGTGGAGCAGTACTTC. Amino acid sequence: CASSESRVEQYF.

This sequence joins TRBV5-4 and TRBJ2-1, with D uncertain. This CDR3 has 14 residues. The V end lost 5 bases, the J end lost 1 base, and 10 bases lay between the germline ends. Germline lookup yields CDR1 SGHNT and CDR2 YYREEE (reference sequence). The CDR3 loop reads CASSSAASYNEQFF. Written as DNA, the CDR3 is TGTGCCAGCAGTTCAGCCGCGTCCTACAATGAGCAGTTCTTC.

This chain uses TRBV5-6 with TRBJ1-4; D is unresolved. CDR1 SGHDT and CDR2 YYEEEE come from the germline V gene. The CDR3 sequence is 15 residues long. V was trimmed by 4 bases and J by 6 bases, leaving 16 bases between them. CDR3 DNA: TGTGCCAGCAGCCGCCTAGGTAGCGAGGATGAAAAACTGTTTTTT. Amino acid sequence: CASSRLGSEDEKLFF.

The V call is TRBV19, the J call TRBJ1-1; TRBD1 agrees at 8 bases. Trimming cost V 0 bases and J 0 bases; bases outside gene matches: 15. This CDR3 comprises 20 residues. Looked up from germline, CDR1 is LNHDA and CDR2 is SQIVND (reference sequence). The CDR3 region is CASSIDPQDREIKMNTEAFF. Here the CDR3 DNA reads TGTGCCAGTAGTATAGACCCGCAGGACAGGGAAATAAAAATGAACACTGAAGCTTTCTTT.